Presented here are 8 T cell receptor beta chains from one specimen sequenced in a study of blood T cell repertoires in COVID-19. Assay: immunoSEQ multiplex PCR; the TCRdb copy retains only in-frame clones and omits some. The table lists 70,000 to 85,000 clones, approximately 86% of them singletons. The sequenced sample was peripheral blood. All receptors derive from a woman aged 60-75 years with acute or convalescent COVID-19.

The J gene is TRBJ2-2, the V gene TRBV4-3; TRBD2 agrees at 7 bases. The V gene end was trimmed by 6 bases and the J gene end by 0 bases; junction bases not matched to a gene: 10. CDR1 is LGHNA and CDR2 is YSLEER in the germline V gene. The CDR3 covers 17 residues. The CDR3 DNA sequence: TGCGCCAGCAGGTTGGGGCTAGCGGTTACGAACACCGGGGAGCTGTTTTTT. Amino acids: CASRLGLAVTNTGELFF.

V usage is TRBV5-8 and J usage is TRBJ2-1, with D tentatively TRBD2 (6 bases). This CDR3 is built from 15 residues. V lost 4 bases and J 8 bases, leaving 19 bases between the germline ends. CDR1 is SGHTS and CDR2 is YDEGEE in the germline V gene. CDR3 loop: CASSGGTRPGDEQFF. DNA of the CDR3: TGTGCCAGCAGCGGAGGGACCCGACCTGGGGATGAGCAGTTCTTC.

This chain joins TRBV1 and TRBJ2-3; the D call TRBD2 from the table was never checked on the DNA. TRBV1 is a recognized pseudogene. This CDR3 is built from 16 residues. CDR3 DNA sequence: TGCACCAGCAGCCAATCCGGACCTCCTGGGAGGCGCACGCAGTATTTT. It is translated as CTSSQSGPPGRRTQYF.

V gene TRBV7-9 combines with J gene TRBJ1-2, with 9 bases identical to TRBD1. Germline trimming cut 4 bases from V and 7 bases from J; bases unmatched to any gene: 16. Germline CDR1 reads SEHNR; CDR2 reads FQNEAQ (reference sequence). The CDR3 runs to 17 residues. As DNA, the CDR3 is TGTGCCAGCAGCTCCTCGGACAGGGGAAAGCTTACGAGTGGCTACACCTTC. This encodes CASSSSDRGKLTSGYTF.

The chain carries TRBV2 and TRBJ2-7, with 12 bases matching TRBD1. The trim removed 7 bases at V and 10 bases at J, leaving 5 bases unmatched. The CDR3 sequence is 12 residues long. The germline CDR1 and CDR2 sequences are SNHLY and FYNNEI. The CDR3 is CASNRDRGPQYF. CDR3 coding DNA: TGTGCCAGCAACCGGGACAGGGGGCCCCAGTACTTC.

CDR3 coding DNA: TGTGCCACTAAACCCCTGGGGAGTTCCGGCTACACCTTC. This translates into CATKPLGSSGYTF. The gene calls are TRBV19 and TRBJ1-2; D gene ambiguous. This CDR3 spans 13 amino acids. Germline CDR1 LNHDA, CDR2 SQIVND (reference sequence). Trimming stripped 10 bases from V and 8 bases from J, with 20 bases between. Full variable domain (outside the CDR3, taken from reference TRBV19 and TRBJ1-2): DGGITQSPKYLFRKEGQNVTLSCEQNLNHDAMYWYRQDPGQGLRLIYYSQIVNDFQKGDIAEGYSVSREKKESFPLTVTSAQKNPTAFYLCATKPLGSSGYTFGSGTRLTVV.

This chain uses TRBV27 with TRBJ2-2, with a weak D call TRBD1 (5 bases). The CDR3 loop spans 13 amino acids. The V gene lost 2 bases and the J gene lost 6 bases, with 7 bases spanning the gap. Germline CDR1 reads MNHEY; CDR2 reads SMNVEV (reference sequence). CDR3: CASSLQGPGELFF. In DNA form, the CDR3 reads TGTGCCAGCAGTTTACAGGGCCCCGGGGAGCTGTTTTTT.

The V gene is TRBV28, the J gene TRBJ1-2, with D maybe TRBD1 (5 bases). Trimming removed 5 bases from V and 4 bases from J, with 14 bases in between. Germline V gene data show CDR1 as MDHEN and CDR2 as SYDVKM. The CDR3 totals 14 residues. The CDR3 sequence: CASSETEPGYGYTF. In DNA, the CDR3 is TGTGCCAGCAGTGAGACAGAACCGGGCTATGGCTACACCTTC.